This passage covers 12 T cell receptor beta chains from one sample sequenced in a study of OX40 agonist ivuxolimab in advanced cancers. Measured with immunoSEQ multiplex PCR; TCRdb has only the in-frame clones, and not every one. This sample yields some 80,000 clones, of which more than 70% are seen a single time; 2% to 3% belongs to the top ten. The input for sequencing was CD4+ or CD8+ T cells sorted from blood, taken in a trial of the OX40 agonist ivuxolimab. These receptor sequences come from an adult with an advanced solid tumor such as melanoma, head and neck, liver or kidney cancer.

This chain uses TRBV7-2 with TRBJ2-3; tentatively, D is TRBD1 or TRBD2 (5 bases each). The CDR3 extends over 13 amino acids. Germline assignment: CDR1 SGHTA and CDR2 FQGNSA. Between the trimmed V and J ends, which lost 4 bases and 8 bases, there was a span of 13 bases. CDR3: CASSSRDGATQYF. The DNA for the CDR3 is TGTGCCAGCAGCTCAAGGGACGGTGCTACGCAGTATTTT.

The J gene is TRBJ2-5, the V gene TRBV4-3; 8 positions agree with TRBD1. The DNA end is more similar to TRBJ2-7, so the J call may be wrong. The CDR3 is 17 amino acids. Per the germline V gene, CDR1 is LGHNA and CDR2 is YSLEER. For the CDR3, the DNA is TGCGCCAGCAGACAATACCTTACGGGACAGGCTACCTACGAGCAGTACTTC. Translating it yields CASRQYLTGQATYEQYF.

The chain is built from TRBV7-9 and TRBJ1-2, with TRBD1 as a possible D gene (5 bases). V was trimmed by 5 bases and J by 4 bases, leaving 14 bases between them. Germline V gene data show CDR1 as SEHNR and CDR2 as FQNEAQ (reference sequence). This CDR3 has 14 residues. The CDR3 spells CASSPPGRFYGYTF. Here the CDR3 DNA reads TGTGCCAGCAGCCCGCCGGGGCGGTTCTATGGCTACACCTTC.

The chain is built from TRBV6-5 and TRBJ2-2; TRBD1 agrees at 7 bases. V shed 0 bases and J 6 bases; nucleotides not matched to a gene: 4. The CDR3 extends over 15 amino acids. The germline V gene has CDR1 MNHEY and CDR2 SVGAGI. The CDR3 here is CASSYSGQAPGELFF. As DNA, the CDR3 is TGTGCCAGCAGTTACTCAGGACAGGCCCCCGGGGAGCTGTTTTTT.

This clone was recorded only once. The chain links TRBV7-2 to TRBJ2-2; 11 bases map to TRBD2. This CDR3 has 16 amino acids. With V trimmed by 5 bases and J by 6 bases, 8 bases remained unmatched. CDR1 is SGHTA and CDR2 is FQGNSA in the germline V gene. CDR3 in DNA: TGTGCCAGCAGCCCTCGACTAGCGGGGACCTCCGGGGAGCTGTTTTTT. As protein: CASSPRLAGTSGELFF.

The genes are TRBV30 and TRBJ2-4; 9 bases line up with TRBD2. V was pared by 4 bases and J by 8 bases, with 12 bases of the junction left unmatched. Germline V gene data show CDR1 as GTSNPN and CDR2 as SVGIG (reference sequence). The CDR3 sequence is 15 residues long. DNA for the CDR3: TGTGCCTGGAATCTCGGCGGGGGGGCTGAAGACATTCAGTACTTC. It is translated as CAWNLGGGAEDIQYF.

The table lists this clone with a count of one. The V and J genes are TRBV9 and TRBJ1-5; D is uncertain. This CDR3 is built from 15 residues. V dropped 4 bases and J dropped 4 bases, with 15 bases sitting between them. The V gene's germline CDR1 is SGDLS and CDR2 YYNGEE. The chain's CDR3 is CASSLSPDWNQPQHF. The CDR3 DNA follows: TGTGCCAGCAGCCTATCTCCTGATTGGAATCAGCCCCAGCATTTT.

This clone was seen only once. Additional DNA sequences in this sample encode the identical CDR3. V and J are TRBV5-1 and TRBJ2-7; no definite D call. V dropped 0 bases and J dropped 5 bases, with 6 bases sitting between them. There are 12 residues in the CDR3. In germline, CDR1 is SGHRS, CDR2 YFSETQ. CDR3 amino acids: CASSLGGHEQYF. The CDR3, as DNA: TGCGCCAGCAGCTTGGGAGGCCACGAGCAGTACTTC. Full variable domain (rest looked up from reference TRBV5-1 and TRBJ2-7): KAGVTQTPRYLIKTRGQQVTLSCSPISGHRSVSWYQQTPGQGLQFLFEYFSETQRNKGNFPGRFSGRQFSNSRSEMNVSTLELGDSALYLCASSLGGHEQYFGPGTRLTVT.

V and J are TRBV9 and TRBJ2-2; D call uncertain. The CDR3 is made up of 13 amino acids. Deletions cut 0 bases from V and 5 bases from J, with 5 bases between. The germline V gene encodes CDR1 SGDLS and CDR2 YYNGEE. The DNA for the CDR3 is TGTGCCAGCAGCGTAGTAATGACCGGGGAGCTGTTTTTT. This encodes CASSVVMTGELFF. Combining the CDR3 with reference TRBV9 and TRBJ2-2 gives the whole variable domain DSGVTQTPKHLITATGQRVTLRCSPRSGDLSVYWYQQSLDQGLQFLIQYYNGEERAKGNILERFSAQQFPDLHSELNLSSLELGDSALYFCASSVVMTGELFFGEGSRLTVL.

This clone has only one observation. V and J are TRBV5-4 and TRBJ1-4; D possibly corresponds to TRBD1 (6 bases). The CDR3 has 16 amino acids. CDR1 SGHNT and CDR2 YYREEE come from the germline V gene (reference sequence). Trimming removed 3 bases from V and 0 bases from J, with 12 bases in between. CDR3 amino acids: CASSWGGQSTNEKLFF. CDR3 nucleotides: TGTGCCAGCAGCTGGGGAGGACAGTCAACTAATGAAAAACTGTTTTTT.

The chain uses TRBV4-2 and TRBJ2-7, with D perhaps given as TRBD1 or TRBD2 (6 bases each). The CDR3 is 18 residues long. V was cut by 1 base and J by 2 bases, with 21 bases left in between. Looked up from germline, CDR1 is LGHNA and CDR2 is YNFKEQ. CDR3 in DNA: TGTGCCAGCAGCCAAGGGGGGGTAGGGGGGCTCAAGACCTACGAGCAGTACTTC. This gives the protein CASSQGGVGGLKTYEQYF.

This chain connects TRBV5-1 to TRBJ1-1; D may be TRBD1 (5 bases). V lost 0 bases and J lost 3, with 12 bases in between. CDR3 size: 15 residues. Germline V gives CDR1 SGHRS, CDR2 YFSETQ. The CDR3 loop reads CASSLATGGYTEAFF. The CDR3 DNA reads as TGCGCCAGCAGCTTGGCCACGGGGGGTTACACTGAAGCTTTCTTT.